Below are 15 T cell receptor beta chains sequenced from a single sample in a study of radiotherapy plus CTLA-4 blockade in lung cancer. Measured with immunoSEQ multiplex PCR; TCRdb has only the in-frame clones, and not every one. The data show roughly 78,000 clones, about 80% seen once. The source was peripheral blood, collected from a patient treated with radiotherapy plus ipilimumab. The receptors derive from a human donor with non-small cell lung cancer who had a complete response to radiotherapy plus ipilimumab.

This rearrangement joins TRBV28 to TRBJ2-2; 10 bases are shared with TRBD1. CDR1 and CDR2 (germline): MDHEN, SYDVKM. V shed 6 bases and J 4 bases; nucleotides not matched to a gene: 2. CDR3 length: 14 residues. CDR3 sequence reads: CASRRTGGTGELFF. The CDR3 nucleotides read TGTGCCAGCAGGAGGACAGGGGGCACCGGGGAGCTGTTTTTT.

This chain uses TRBV7-8 with TRBJ2-2; 8 nucleotides match TRBD1. There are 17 residues in the CDR3. V lost 5 bases to trimming and J lost 2 bases; unmatched junction nucleotides: 10. Germline assignment: CDR1 SGHVS and CDR2 FQNEAQ. The CDR3 sequence is CASSPDRGQKNTGELFF. The CDR3 DNA follows: TGTGCCAGCAGCCCAGACAGGGGTCAAAAAAACACCGGGGAGCTGTTTTTT.

This chain joins TRBV7-2 and TRBJ2-3; 9 bases are shared with TRBD2. CDR1 and CDR2 from the germline V gene are SGHTA and FQGNSA. V dropped 4 bases and J dropped 4; count of bases not matched to a gene: 6. The CDR3 sequence is 15 residues long. In DNA form, the CDR3 reads TGTGCCAGCAGCTCGGGACTAGCCGAGCCAGATACGCAGTATTTT. Translated, it gives CASSSGLAEPDTQYF.

This clone was observed a few times. This chain links TRBV19 with TRBJ1-2; 7 nucleotides align to TRBD1. Germline V CDR1 and CDR2: LNHDA, SQIVND (reference sequence). This CDR3 has 18 residues. Losses at the gene ends were 5 bases for V and 0 bases for J; bases not matched to a gene: 15. CDR3 protein: CASSSHTGTARANYGYTF. The CDR3 DNA follows: TGTGCCAGTAGTTCACATACCGGGACAGCGAGAGCTAACTATGGCTACACCTTC.

The chain links TRBV7-8 to TRBJ2-3; 9 bases map to TRBD1. Germline CDR1 and CDR2: SGHVS and FQNEAQ. CDR3 size: 14 residues. Trimming took 4 bases from V and 3 from J; bases not matched to a gene: 2. Here the CDR3 DNA reads TGTGCCAGCAGCTCCGGGACAGGGACAGATACGCAGTATTTT. It is translated as CASSSGTGTDTQYF.

This clone qualifies as medium-sized. The chain uses TRBV18 and TRBJ1-1; weak D call: TRBD1 (5 bases). The V gene's germline CDR1 is KGHSH and CDR2 LQKENI. V lost 6 bases, J lost 2 bases, and 13 bases lay in between. This CDR3 has 14 amino acids. CDR3 amino acids: CASSIQEANTEAFF. In nucleotides, the CDR3 is TGTGCCAGCTCGATACAGGAGGCAAACACTGAAGCTTTCTTT.

The rearrangement uses TRBV12-5 and TRBJ1-4; D gene ambiguous. Germline CDR1 is LGHNT and CDR2 is FRNRAP. The V end was cut by 4 bases, the J end by 7 bases, with 7 bases between. CDR3 length equals 12 residues. CDR3 coding DNA: TGTGCTAGTGGTTCTCCGGGTGAAAAACTGTTTTTT. Amino acids: CASGSPGEKLFF.

J is TRBJ2-3 and V is TRBV6-5; possibly TRBD1 or TRBD2 for D (6 bases each). The germline V gene has CDR1 MNHEY and CDR2 SVGAGI. The CDR3 has 15 amino acids. Trimming cost V 0 bases and J 4 bases, with 11 bases left between them. CDR3 bases: TGTGCCAGCAGTTACTCGTTGGGGGGCGCAGATACGCAGTATTTT. Protein: CASSYSLGGADTQYF.

The rearrangement links TRBV27 to TRBJ1-4; TRBD1 agrees at 8 bases. CDR1 is MNHEY and CDR2 is SMNVEV in the germline V gene (reference sequence). The CDR3 loop spans 14 amino acids. With 8 bases clipped from V and 8 bases from J, the junction kept 10 bases outside the gene matches. The CDR3 here is CASGRTGRREKLFF. The CDR3 DNA follows: TGTGCCAGCGGTAGGACAGGGAGAAGAGAAAAACTGTTTTTT. The full variable domain, its missing parts supplied by reference TRBV27 and TRBJ1-4, is EAQVTQNPRYLITVTGKKLTVTCSQNMNHEYMSWYRQDPGLGLRQIYYSMNVEVTDKGDVPEGYKVSRKEKRNFPLILESPSPNQTSLYFCASGRTGRREKLFFGSGTQLSVL.

The gene calls are TRBV6-6 and TRBJ1-1, with a weak D call TRBD1 (6 bases). Trimming shortened V by 6 bases and J by 5 bases, and 22 bases separated the two germline ends. This CDR3 has 16 residues. Looked up from germline, CDR1 is MNHNY and CDR2 is SVGAGI (reference sequence). Here the CDR3 DNA reads TGTGCCAGCAGCCCCGGGTTGGGGGGGCGAACAACTGAAGCTTTCTTT. Encoded protein: CASSPGLGGRTTEAFF.

J is TRBJ1-5 and V is TRBV6-1, with D maybe TRBD1 (5 bases). V lost 1 base to trimming and J lost 7 bases, with 11 bases between them. Germline CDR1 reads MNHNS; CDR2 reads SASEGT. The CDR3 contains 14 residues. In nucleotides, the CDR3 is TGTGCCAGCAGTGAAGGGCAGGGTCAGCAGCCCCAGCATTTT. As protein: CASSEGQGQQPQHF.

The V call is TRBV5-4, the J call TRBJ2-2; 10 positions match TRBD2. This CDR3 region has 17 residues. Germline V gene sequence: CDR1 SGHNT, CDR2 YYREEE (reference sequence). J lost 4 bases, V lost 2 bases, and 8 bases had no gene match. The CDR3 loop is CASSLGPSGRRTGELFF. CDR3 DNA sequence: TGTGCCAGCAGCTTAGGTCCTAGCGGGAGACGCACCGGGGAGCTGTTTTTT.

By share, this clone counts as medium-sized. V is TRBV6-5 and J is TRBJ1-2, with TRBD1 matching over 7 bases. Germline V CDR1 and CDR2: MNHEY, SVGAGI. V was pared by 6 bases and J by 2 bases, with 9 bases of the junction left unmatched. The CDR3 contains 15 residues. CDR3 region: CASRLDRVLNYGYTF. Here the CDR3 DNA reads TGTGCCAGCAGACTCGACAGGGTCCTGAACTATGGCTACACCTTC.

Written as DNA, the CDR3 is TGTGCCAGCAGCGTAGCTACTAGCGGGGCTAGCTACGAGCAGTACTTC. Protein product: CASSVATSGASYEQYF. The chain has TRBV9 and TRBJ2-7; 10 bases fit TRBD2. Germline assignment: CDR1 SGDLS and CDR2 YYNGEE. The J segment lost 3 bases and the V segment lost 0 bases, leaving 6 bases of the junction unmatched. The CDR3 has 16 residues. Drawing the rest from reference TRBV9 and TRBJ2-7, the complete variable domain is DSGVTQTPKHLITATGQRVTLRCSPRSGDLSVYWYQQSLDQGLQFLIQYYNGEERAKGNILERFSAQQFPDLHSELNLSSLELGDSALYFCASSVATSGASYEQYFGPGTRLTVT.

This chain joins TRBV7-6 and TRBJ2-2, with D tentatively TRBD2 (6 bases). In germline, CDR1 is SGHVS, CDR2 FNYEAQ. There are 16 residues in the CDR3. V dropped 5 bases and J dropped 0 bases, with 13 bases sitting between them. CDR3 sequence reads: CASSQDGLSNTGELFF. The CDR3, as DNA: TGTGCCAGCAGCCAGGACGGACTATCGAACACCGGGGAGCTGTTTTTT.